This T cell receptor beta chain was found in a study of beta chain features in type 1 diabetes. Study overall: What patients shared with healthy donors was a similar profile of age, gender and cell yields. Notes on the study in general: Researchers report that Type 1 diabetes patients had moderately but significantly shorter TCRB CDR3s across all four CD4+ subsets. Insertions were fewer and deletions more numerous at VDJ junctions in type 1 diabetes patients.

The study reverse transcribed the entire isolated RNA, so it sequenced expressed TCRB transcripts. Generated by immunoSEQ multiplex PCR, the TCRdb table keeps only in-frame clones and is missing some. Found here are approximately 100,000 clones, under 30% of them singletons; the top ten hold 0.53%. Germline values: CDR1 SNHLY, CDR2 FYNNEI. V gave up 5 bases and J gave up 1 base, with 9 bases separating them. The CDR3 sequence is 14 residues long. With regard to this clone: Its antigen is still unknown.

This TCR came from a woman aged 18-29 years with type 1 diabetes. V gene TRBV2 combines with J gene TRBJ1-5; perhaps TRBD1 as D (5 bases). Sample: central memory CD4+ T cells from blood. The CDR3 DNA sequence: TGTGCCAGCAGTCTTCAGGGAAGCAATCAGCCCCAGCATTTT. Amino acid sequence: CASSLQGSNQPQHF.